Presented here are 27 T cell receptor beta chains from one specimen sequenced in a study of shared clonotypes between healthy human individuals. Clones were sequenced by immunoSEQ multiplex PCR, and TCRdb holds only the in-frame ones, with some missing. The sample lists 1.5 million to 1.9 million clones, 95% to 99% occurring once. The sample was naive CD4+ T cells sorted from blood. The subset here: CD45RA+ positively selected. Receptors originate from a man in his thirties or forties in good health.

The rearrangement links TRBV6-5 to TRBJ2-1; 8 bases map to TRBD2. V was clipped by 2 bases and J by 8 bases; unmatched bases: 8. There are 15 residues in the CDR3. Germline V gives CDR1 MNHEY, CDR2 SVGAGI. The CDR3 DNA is TGTGCCAGCAGTTACGCAGCGGGAGTTATTGATGAGCAGTTCTTC. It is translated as CASSYAAGVIDEQFF.

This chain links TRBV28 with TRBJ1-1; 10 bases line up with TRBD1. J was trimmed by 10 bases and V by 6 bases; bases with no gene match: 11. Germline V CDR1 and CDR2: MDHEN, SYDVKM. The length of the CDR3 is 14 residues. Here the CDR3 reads CASSPSGTGVRAFF. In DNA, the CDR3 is TGTGCCAGCAGCCCTTCCGGGACAGGGGTCCGAGCTTTCTTT.

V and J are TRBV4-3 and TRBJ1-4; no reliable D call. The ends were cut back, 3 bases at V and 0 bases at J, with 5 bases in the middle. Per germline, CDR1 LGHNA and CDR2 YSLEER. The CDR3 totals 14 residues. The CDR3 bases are TGCGCCAGCAGCCAGGAAGCAACTAATGAAAAACTGTTTTTT. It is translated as CASSQEATNEKLFF.

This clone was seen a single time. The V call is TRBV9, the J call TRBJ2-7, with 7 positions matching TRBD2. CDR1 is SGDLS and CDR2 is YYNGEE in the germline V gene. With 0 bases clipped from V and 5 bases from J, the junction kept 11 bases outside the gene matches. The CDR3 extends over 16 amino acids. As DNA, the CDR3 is TGTGCCAGCAGCGTAGGGGGACTAAGCGGGACCGACGAGCAGTACTTC. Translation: CASSVGGLSGTDEQYF.

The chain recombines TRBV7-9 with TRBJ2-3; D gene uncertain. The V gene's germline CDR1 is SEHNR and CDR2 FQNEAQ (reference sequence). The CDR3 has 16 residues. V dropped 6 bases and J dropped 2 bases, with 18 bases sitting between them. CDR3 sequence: CASSYRPDGFTDTQYF. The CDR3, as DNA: TGTGCCAGCAGTTACCGCCCCGACGGATTCACAGATACGCAGTATTTT.

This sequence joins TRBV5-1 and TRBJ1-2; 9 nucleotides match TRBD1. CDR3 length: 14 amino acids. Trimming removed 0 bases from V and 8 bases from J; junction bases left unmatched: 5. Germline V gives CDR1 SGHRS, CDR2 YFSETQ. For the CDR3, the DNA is TGCGCCAGCAGCTTGGAGGGACAGGGAGTAGGCTACACCTTC. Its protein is CASSLEGQGVGYTF. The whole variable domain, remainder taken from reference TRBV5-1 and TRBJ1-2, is KAGVTQTPRYLIKTRGQQVTLSCSPISGHRSVSWYQQTPGQGLQFLFEYFSETQRNKGNFPGRFSGRQFSNSRSEMNVSTLELGDSALYLCASSLEGQGVGYTFGSGTRLTVV.

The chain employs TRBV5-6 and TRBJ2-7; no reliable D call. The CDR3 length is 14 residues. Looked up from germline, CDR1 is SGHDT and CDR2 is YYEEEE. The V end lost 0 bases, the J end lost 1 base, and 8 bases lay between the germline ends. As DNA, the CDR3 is TGTGCCAGCAGCTTGGGGCCGGAGTCCTACGAGCAGTACTTC. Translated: CASSLGPESYEQYF. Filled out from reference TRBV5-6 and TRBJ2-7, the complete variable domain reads DAGVTQSPTHLIKTRGQQVTLRCSPKSGHDTVSWYQQALGQGPQFIFQYYEEEERQRGNFPDRFSGHQFPNYSSELNVNALLLGDSALYLCASSLGPESYEQYFGPGTRLTVT.

CDR3 sequence (DNA): TGTGCCAGCAGCCGACTAGCGGGAGGGCCTTACAATGAGCAGTTCTTC. Translated, it gives CASSRLAGGPYNEQFF. V gene TRBV7-2 combines with J gene TRBJ2-1; 14 bases map to TRBD2. Germline-derived CDR1 and CDR2 are SGHTA and FQGNSA. There are 16 residues in the CDR3. V lost 5 bases and J lost 4; bases outside the gene matches: 4.

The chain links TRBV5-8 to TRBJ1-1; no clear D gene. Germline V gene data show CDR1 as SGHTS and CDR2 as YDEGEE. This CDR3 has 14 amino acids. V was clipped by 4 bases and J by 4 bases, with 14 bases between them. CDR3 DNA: TGTGCCAGCAGCCCCCTGGCATATAGCACTGAAGCTTTCTTT. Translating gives CASSPLAYSTEAFF. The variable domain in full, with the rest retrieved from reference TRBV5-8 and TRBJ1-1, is EAGVTQSPTHLIKTRGQQATLRCSPISGHTSVYWYQQALGLGLQFLLWYDEGEERNRGNFPPRFSGRQFPNYSSELNVNALELEDSALYLCASSPLAYSTEAFFGQGTRLTVV.

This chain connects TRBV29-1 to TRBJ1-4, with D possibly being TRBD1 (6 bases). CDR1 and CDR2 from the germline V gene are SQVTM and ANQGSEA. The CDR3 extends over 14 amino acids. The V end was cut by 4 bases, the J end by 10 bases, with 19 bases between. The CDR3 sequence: CSVGTDNRGGKLFF. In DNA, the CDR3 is TGCAGCGTTGGGACAGACAATCGCGGCGGAAAACTGTTTTTT.

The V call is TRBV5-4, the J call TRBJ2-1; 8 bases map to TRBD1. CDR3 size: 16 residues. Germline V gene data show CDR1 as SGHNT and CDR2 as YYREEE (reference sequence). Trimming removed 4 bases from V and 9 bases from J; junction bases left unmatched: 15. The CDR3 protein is CASSNPKVGQAGEQFF. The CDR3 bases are TGTGCCAGCAGCAACCCGAAAGTGGGACAGGCGGGTGAGCAGTTCTTC. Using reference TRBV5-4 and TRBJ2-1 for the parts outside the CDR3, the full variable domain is ETGVTQSPTHLIKTRGQQVTLRCSSQSGHNTVSWYQQALGQGPQFIFQYYREEENGRGNFPPRFSGLQFPNYSSELNVNALELDDSALYLCASSNPKVGQAGEQFFGPGTRLTVL.

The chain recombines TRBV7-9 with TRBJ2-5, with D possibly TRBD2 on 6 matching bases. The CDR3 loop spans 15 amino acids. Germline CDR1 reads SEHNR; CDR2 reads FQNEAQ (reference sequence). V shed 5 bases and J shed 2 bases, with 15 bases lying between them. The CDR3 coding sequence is TGTGCCAGCAGCCGAGGAGGGACGATTCAAGAGACCCAGTACTTC. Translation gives CASSRGGTIQETQYF.

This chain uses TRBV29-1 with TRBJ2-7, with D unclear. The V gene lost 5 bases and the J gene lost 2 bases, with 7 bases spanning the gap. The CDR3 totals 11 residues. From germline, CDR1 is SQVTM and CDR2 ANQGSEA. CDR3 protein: CSVLIPYEQYF. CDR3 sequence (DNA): TGCAGCGTTTTAATTCCCTACGAGCAGTACTTC.

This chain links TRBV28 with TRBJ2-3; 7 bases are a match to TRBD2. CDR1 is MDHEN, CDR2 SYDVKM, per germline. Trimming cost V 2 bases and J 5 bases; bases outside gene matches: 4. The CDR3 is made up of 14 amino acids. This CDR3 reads CASSLGLAVDTQYF. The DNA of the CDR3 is TGTGCCAGCAGTTTAGGCCTAGCGGTAGATACGCAGTATTTT.

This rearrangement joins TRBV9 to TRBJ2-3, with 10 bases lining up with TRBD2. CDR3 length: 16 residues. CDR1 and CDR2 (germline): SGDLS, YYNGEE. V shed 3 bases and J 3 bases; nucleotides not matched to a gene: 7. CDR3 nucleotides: TGTGCCAGCAGCGCGGCTAGCGGGAGAAGAACAGATACGCAGTATTTT. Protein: CASSAASGRRTDTQYF.

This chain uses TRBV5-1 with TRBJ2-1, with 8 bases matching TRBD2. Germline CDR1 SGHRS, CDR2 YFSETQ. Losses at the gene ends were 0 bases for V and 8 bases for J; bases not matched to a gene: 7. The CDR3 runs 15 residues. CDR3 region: CASSLASGGPDEQFF. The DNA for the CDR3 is TGCGCCAGCAGCTTGGCCTCGGGAGGGCCCGATGAGCAGTTCTTC.

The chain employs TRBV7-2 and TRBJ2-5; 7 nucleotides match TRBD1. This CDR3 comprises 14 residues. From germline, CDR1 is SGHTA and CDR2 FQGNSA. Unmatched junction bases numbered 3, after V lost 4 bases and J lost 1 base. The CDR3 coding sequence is TGTGCCAGCAGCTCAGGGACAGCCCAAGAGACCCAGTACTTC. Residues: CASSSGTAQETQYF.

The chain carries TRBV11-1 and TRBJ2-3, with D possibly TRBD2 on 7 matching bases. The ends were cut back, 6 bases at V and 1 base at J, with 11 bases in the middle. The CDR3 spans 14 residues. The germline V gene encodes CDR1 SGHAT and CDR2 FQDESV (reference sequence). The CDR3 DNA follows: TGTGCCAGCAGACGAGGGGGGGGCACAGATACGCAGTATTTT. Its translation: CASRRGGGTDTQYF.

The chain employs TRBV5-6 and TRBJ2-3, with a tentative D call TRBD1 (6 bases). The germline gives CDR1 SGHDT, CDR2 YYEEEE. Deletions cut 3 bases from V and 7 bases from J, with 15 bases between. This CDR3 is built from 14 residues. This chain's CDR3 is CASSSWGLLNTQYF. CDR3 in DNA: TGTGCCAGCAGCTCTTGGGGGCTTCTCAATACGCAGTATTTT.

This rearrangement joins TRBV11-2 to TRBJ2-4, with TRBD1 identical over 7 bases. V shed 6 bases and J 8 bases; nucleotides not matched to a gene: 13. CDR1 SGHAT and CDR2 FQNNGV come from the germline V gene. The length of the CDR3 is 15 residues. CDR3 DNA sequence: TGTGCCAGCAGTGACTACAGGGGCCTTAAGGACATTCAGTACTTC. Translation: CASSDYRGLKDIQYF.

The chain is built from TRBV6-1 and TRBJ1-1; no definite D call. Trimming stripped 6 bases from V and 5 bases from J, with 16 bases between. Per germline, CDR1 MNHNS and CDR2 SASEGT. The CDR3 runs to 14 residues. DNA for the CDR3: TGTGCCAGCAGAATAACCCCCCGGTTTACTGAAGCTTTCTTT. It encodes CASRITPRFTEAFF.

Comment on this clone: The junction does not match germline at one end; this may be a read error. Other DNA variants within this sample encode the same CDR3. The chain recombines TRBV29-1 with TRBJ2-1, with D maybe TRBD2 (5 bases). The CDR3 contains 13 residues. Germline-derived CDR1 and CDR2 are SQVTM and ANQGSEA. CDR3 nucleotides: TGCAGGGTTGGCACTAGCTCCTACAATGAGCAGTTCTTC. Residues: CRVGTSSYNEQFF.

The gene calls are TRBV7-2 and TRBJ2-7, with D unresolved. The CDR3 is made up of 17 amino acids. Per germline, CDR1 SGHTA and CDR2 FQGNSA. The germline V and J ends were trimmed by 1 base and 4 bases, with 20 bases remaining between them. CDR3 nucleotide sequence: TGTGCCAGCAGCTTAGACGCGCTAGGGCAGCTGAAGTACGAGCAGTACTTC. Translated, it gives CASSLDALGQLKYEQYF.

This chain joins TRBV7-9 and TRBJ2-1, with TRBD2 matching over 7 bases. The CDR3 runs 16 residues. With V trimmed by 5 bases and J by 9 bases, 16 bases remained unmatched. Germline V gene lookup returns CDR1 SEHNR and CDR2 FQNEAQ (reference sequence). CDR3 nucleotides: TGTGCCAGCAGCCAACCAGGACTAGATGGGCGGCGTGAGCAGTTCTTC. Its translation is CASSQPGLDGRREQFF.

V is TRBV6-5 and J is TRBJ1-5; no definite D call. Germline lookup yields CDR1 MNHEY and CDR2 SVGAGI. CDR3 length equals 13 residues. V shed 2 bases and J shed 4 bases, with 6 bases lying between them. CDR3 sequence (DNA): TGTGCCAGCAGTTACCGGGATAATCAGCCCCAGCATTTT. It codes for CASSYRDNQPQHF.

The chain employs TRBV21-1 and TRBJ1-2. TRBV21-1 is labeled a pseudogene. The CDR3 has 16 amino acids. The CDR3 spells CASSKGPSCVLEGYTF. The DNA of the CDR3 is TGTGCCAGCAGCAAAGGACCAAGTTGTGTGCTCGAGGGCTACACCTTC.

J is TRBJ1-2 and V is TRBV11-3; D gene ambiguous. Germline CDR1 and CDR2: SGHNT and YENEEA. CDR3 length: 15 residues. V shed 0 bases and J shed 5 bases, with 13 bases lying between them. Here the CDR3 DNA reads TGTGCCAGCAGCTTAGATATGGGGATACCTTATGGCTACACCTTC. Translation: CASSLDMGIPYGYTF.